This TCR beta chain was sequenced for a study of blood T cell repertoires in COVID-19. Study context: Samples representing acute and convalescent COVID-19 were sourced from the United States, Italy and Spain. The cDNA or gDNA used as material had been derived from T cells, B-cell-depleted T cells, or PBMCs.

Original methodology: The authors estimated nucleated cell counts from reference gene primer amplification. The assay was immunoSEQ multiplex PCR, and TCRdb's table has in-frame clones only and misses some. V, J and clone size were drawn from that table, and D and trimming were deduced from the DNA. The repertoire holds around 50,000 clones, with 83% as singletons. Germline V gene sequence: CDR1 SGHRS, CDR2 YFSETQ. The CDR3 length is 15 residues. V lost 0 bases, J lost 1 base, and 2 bases stayed unmatched. This TCR was sampled from a human donor in a cohort sampled during active COVID-19. The specimen was peripheral blood. This chain links TRBV5-1 with TRBJ2-3; 7 bases agree with TRBD1. The CDR3 spells CASSLEGAGTDTQYF. Here the CDR3 DNA reads TGCGCCAGCAGCTTGGAGGGGGCGGGCACAGATACGCAGTATTTT.